This TCR beta chain comes out of a study of preoperative IRX-2 immunotherapy in early breast cancer. Stated treatment: preoperative locoregional IRX-2 cytokine immunotherapy. Patients received preoperative, locoregional IRX-2 cytokine immunotherapy in a phase Ib study. Trimming took off 5 bases at V and 5 bases at J, with 9 bases between the two ends. This CDR3 contains 12 residues. Germline V gene lookup returns CDR1 MNHGY and CDR2 SAAAGT. Produced via immunoSEQ multiplex PCR; TCRdb's table is partial and in-frame only. The profile shows 8,500 to 14,000 clones, approximately 79% of them singletons. The sequencing here drew on lymph node tissue, taken before IRX-2 immunotherapy. The receptor was derived from a human donor with breast cancer. This chain joins TRBV6-8 and TRBJ1-2; no clear D gene. CDR3 residues: CASSSPGYGYTF. Written as DNA, the CDR3 is TGTGCCAGCAGTAGTCCCGGGTATGGCTACACCTTC.